A selection of T cell receptor beta chains follows, all from one sample in a study of T cells after posttransplantation cyclophosphamide. Clones were read by immunoSEQ multiplex PCR, and TCRdb kept only the in-frame ones, dropping some. This table holds approximately 32,000 clones, around nine tenths found once. The sample was PBMCs. The origin of the receptors is a woman in her thirties or forties with a blood cancer, CMV-positive, and with a related stem cell donor. Both conserved end residues are part of each CDR3.

TRBJ1-4	TRBV18	CASSLPAGGESTNEKLFF
TRBJ1-1	TRBV19	CAGSIIPTGGTEAFF
TRBJ2-1	TRBV7-9	CASTVRGYEQFF
TRBJ2-7	TRBV25-1	CASSEYGRQSYEQYF
TRBJ2-1	TRBV4-3	CASSEDHPAAPSNEQFF
TRBJ2-3	TRBV28	CASSLPTDYPSTDTQYF
TRBJ1-1	TRBV27	CASSLRRGDEAFF
TRBJ2-5	TRBV9	CASSSWTDQETQYF
TRBJ1-6	TRBV4-3	CASSQEPDIEVPPLHF
TRBJ2-2	TRBV6-5	CASSLQGPGELFF
TRBJ2-7	TRBV19	CASSTLAGGFYEQYF
TRBJ2-7	TRBV5-6	CASSLEGTAYEQYF
TRBJ1-5	TRBV19	CASSIAGRGTDQPQHF
TRBJ2-1	TRBV19	CASSNERGPREQFF
TRBJ1-3	TRBV28	CASSFRGGTGNTIYF
TRBJ2-6	TRBV6-5	CASSYPGVSGANVLTF
TRBJ1-2	TRBV21-1	CASSKKGIDRGLYGYTF
TRBJ1-3	TRBV11-2	CASSLGRGQGLPGNTIYF
TRBJ1-1	TRBV6-1	CASSARRGPLGTEAFF
TRBJ2-2	TRBV5-1	CASSWAQGAGTGELFF
TRBJ2-5	TRBV7-2	CASSLWELQETQYF
TRBJ2-5	TRBV5-1	CASSSALAGGTQYF
TRBJ1-1	TRBV5-1	CASSGGDTEAFF
TRBJ2-1	TRBV5-5	CASSLAGVLYNEQFF
TRBJ1-2	TRBV9	CASSRLGQYGYTF
TRBJ2-7	TRBV7-9	CASSPKGYHEQYF
TRBJ1-5	TRBV7-9	CASSLGGGHQPQHF
TRBJ1-4	TRBV6-5	CASSYSGQSSEKLFF
TRBJ2-2	TRBV11-3	CASSSRIGAGELFF
TRBJ1-4	TRBV4-1	CASSQVGLATNEKLFF
TRBJ2-7	TRBV18	CASSPSAQDQGWGYEQYF
TRBJ1-1	TRBV19	CASSITGETTEAFF
TRBJ2-3	TRBV2	CASAGLAGLTLSTDTQYF
NA	TRBV4-2	CASSQDSGQGAGYEQYF
TRBJ2-1	TRBV2	CASARDRGYNEQFF
TRBJ2-2	TRBV7-9	CASFSRREGSNTGELFF
TRBJ2-7	TRBV5-4	CASSLARQSSYEQYF
TRBJ1-1	TRBV4-1	CASSQPYEGRTEAFF
TRBJ2-7	TRBV9	CASSLGHRAEGEQYF
TRBJ2-7	TRBV1	CTSSQSEPKPGTGTYEQYF
TRBJ2-7	TRBV11-2	CASSLDRGDRGVYEQYF
TRBJ2-7	TRBV7-2	CASRLGATGRIYEQYF
TRBJ2-1	TRBV5-1	CASAGLAGGNEQFF
TRBJ1-3	TRBV5-1	CASSSGQQGNTIYF
TRBJ1-1	TRBV5-4	CASSSTHGKNTEAFF
TRBJ1-3	TRBV2	CASSRGQNTIYF
TRBJ2-1	TRBV27	CASSLSPTGFSYNEQFF
TRBJ2-3	TRBV6-4	CASSFQGVSTDTQYF
TRBJ2-4	TRBV6-5	CASSASRGLNIQYF
TRBJ1-1	TRBV14	CASSQDPWPSNTEAFF
TRBJ2-5	TRBV6-5	CASRLQGIKGETQYF
TRBJ2-1	TRBV28	CASSPLPTSGGINNEQFF
TRBJ2-5	TRBV7-9	CASSPRSGGETQYF
TRBJ2-7	TRBV11-2	CASSLEYQGGSYEQYF
TRBJ1-5	TRBV28	CASSLFGTGVDQPQHF
TRBJ2-4	TRBV29-1	CSVEALSGDIQYF
TRBJ1-5	TRBV7-2	CASSLGGAGTPQPQHF
TRBJ2-7	TRBV12-5	CASGRDRGPKGYEQYF
TRBJ1-2	TRBV9	CASSVGGGYGYTF